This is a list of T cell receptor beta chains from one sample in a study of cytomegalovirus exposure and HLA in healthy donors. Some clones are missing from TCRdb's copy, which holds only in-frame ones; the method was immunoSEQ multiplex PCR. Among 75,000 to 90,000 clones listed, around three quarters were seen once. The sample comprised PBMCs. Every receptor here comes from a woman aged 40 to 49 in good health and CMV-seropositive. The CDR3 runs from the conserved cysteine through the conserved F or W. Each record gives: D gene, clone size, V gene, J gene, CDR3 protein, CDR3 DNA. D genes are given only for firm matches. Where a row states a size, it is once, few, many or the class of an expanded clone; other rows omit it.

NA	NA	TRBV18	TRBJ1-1	CASSSDRLTEAFF	TGTGCCAGCTCATCCGACAGACTGACTGAAGCTTTCTTT
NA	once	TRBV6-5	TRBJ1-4	CASSYVDNNEKLFF	TGTGCCAGCAGTTACGTTGACAACAATGAAAAACTGTTTTTT
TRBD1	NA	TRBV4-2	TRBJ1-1	CASSPGQGGTEAFF	TGTGCCAGCAGCCCGGGACAGGGAGGTACTGAAGCTTTCTTT
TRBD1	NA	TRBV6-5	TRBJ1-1	CASSVTQGDTEAFF	TGTGCCAGCAGTGTAACACAGGGGGACACTGAAGCTTTCTTT
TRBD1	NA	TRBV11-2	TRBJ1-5	CASSVQGNQPQHF	TGTGCCAGCAGCGTACAGGGGAATCAGCCCCAGCATTTT
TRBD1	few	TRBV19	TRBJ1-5	CASSIEGQGRNQPQHF	TGTGCCAGTAGTATAGAGGGACAGGGGCGCAATCAGCCCCAGCATTTT
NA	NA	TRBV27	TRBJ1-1	CASSPYGQRNTEAFF	TGTGCCAGCAGTCCATATGGACAGCGGAACACTGAAGCTTTCTTT
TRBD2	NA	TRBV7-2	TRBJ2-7	CASSSGTSVYEQYF	TGTGCCAGCAGCTCCGGGACTAGTGTCTACGAGCAGTACTTC
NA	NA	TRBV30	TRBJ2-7	CAWIVSHPYEQYF	TGTGCCTGGATAGTATCGCACCCCTACGAGCAGTACTTC
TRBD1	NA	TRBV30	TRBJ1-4	CAWSPRGTGGGKLFF	TGTGCCTGGAGTCCTCGGGGGACAGGGGGCGGAAAACTGTTTTTT
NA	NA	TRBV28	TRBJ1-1	CASSSPLATEAFF	TGTGCCAGCAGTTCCCCCTTAGCCACTGAAGCTTTCTTT
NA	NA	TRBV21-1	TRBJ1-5	CASEGACGNQPQHF	TGTGCCAGCGAGGGGGCTTGCGGCAATCAGCCCCAGCATTTT
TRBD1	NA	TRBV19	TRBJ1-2	CASNPDRAGVFGYTF	TGTGCCAGTAATCCGGACAGGGCCGGCGTCTTTGGCTACACCTTC
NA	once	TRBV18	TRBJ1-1	CASSPPVRQAENTEAFF	TGTGCCAGCTCACCACCGGTTAGACAGGCCGAGAACACTGAAGCTTTCTTT
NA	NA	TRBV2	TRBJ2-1	CASSLSEYNEQFF	TGTGCCAGCAGCCTAAGTGAATACAATGAGCAGTTCTTC
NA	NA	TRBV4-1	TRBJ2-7	CASSLIPGNSYEQYF	TGCGCCAGCAGCCTCATTCCAGGAAACTCCTACGAGCAGTACTTC
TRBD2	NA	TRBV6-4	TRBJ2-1	CASKASGSNEQFF	TGTGCCAGCAAGGCTAGCGGATCCAATGAGCAGTTCTTC
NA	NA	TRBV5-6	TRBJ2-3	CAGASFGGTDTQYF	TGTGCCGGGGCCTCGTTTGGGGGCACAGATACGCAGTATTTT
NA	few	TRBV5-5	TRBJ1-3	CASSLLFLSGNTIYF	TGTGCCAGCAGCTTGCTATTCCTCTCTGGAAACACCATATATTTT
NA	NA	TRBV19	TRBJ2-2	CASSIDLGQLFHPITNTGELFF	TGTGCCAGTAGTATAGATCTTGGACAGCTTTTCCATCCTATAACGAACACCGGGGAGCTGTTTTTT
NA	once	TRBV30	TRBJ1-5	CAWSAQNNQPQHF	TGTGCCTGGAGCGCACAGAACAATCAGCCCCAGCATTTT
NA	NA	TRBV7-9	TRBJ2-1	CASSLAWGDEQFF	TGTGCCAGCAGTCTAGCGTGGGGGGATGAGCAGTTCTTC
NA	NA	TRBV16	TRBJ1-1	CASSQLRVTEAFF	TGTGCCAGCAGCCAACTCAGGGTGACCGAAGCTTTCTTT
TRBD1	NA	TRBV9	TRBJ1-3	CASSELGTASGNTIYF	TGTGCCAGCAGCGAGCTCGGGACAGCCTCTGGAAACACCATATATTTT
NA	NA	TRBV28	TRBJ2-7	CASWGAGWEQYF	TGTGCCAGCTGGGGTGCGGGTTGGGAGCAGTACTTC
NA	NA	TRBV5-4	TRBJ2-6	CASSLSGSGANVLTF	TGTGCCAGCAGTCTTAGCGGTTCTGGGGCCAACGTCCTGACTTTC
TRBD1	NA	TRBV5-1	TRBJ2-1	CASSSGTGGWDEQFF	TGCGCCAGCAGCTCCGGGACAGGGGGCTGGGATGAGCAGTTCTTC
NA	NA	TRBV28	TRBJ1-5	CASGGGGQPQHF	TGTGCCAGCGGGGGGGGCGGTCAGCCCCAGCATTTT
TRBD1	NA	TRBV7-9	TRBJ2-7	CASSTTGVKGEQYF	TGTGCCAGCAGTACGACAGGGGTAAAGGGCGAGCAGTACTTC
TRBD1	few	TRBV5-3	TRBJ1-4	CARSSRDRREFSKEKLFF	TGTGCCAGAAGCTCGAGGGACAGGAGGGAGTTTTCTAAGGAAAAACTGTTTTTT
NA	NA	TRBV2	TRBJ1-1	CASRREAVNTEAFF	TGTGCCAGCAGGAGGGAGGCAGTGAACACTGAAGCTTTCTTT
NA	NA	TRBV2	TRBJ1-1	CASTNVRAGVNTEAFF	TGTGCCAGCACCAACGTTAGGGCAGGGGTGAACACTGAAGCTTTCTTT
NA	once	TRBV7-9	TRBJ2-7	CASSPDGRSSYEQYF	TGTGCCAGCAGCCCGGATGGGCGAAGCTCCTACGAGCAGTACTTC
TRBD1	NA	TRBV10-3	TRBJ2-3	CAIRREARTGENTDTQYF	TGTGCCATCAGACGCGAAGCCCGGACAGGGGAAAACACAGATACGCAGTATTTT
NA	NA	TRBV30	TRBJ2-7	CAWSVLPRSEQYF	TGTGCCTGGAGTGTACTCCCTCGGAGCGAGCAGTACTTC
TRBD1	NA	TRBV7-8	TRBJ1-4	CASSARRDRIREKLFF	TGTGCCAGCAGCGCTAGAAGGGACAGGATTAGGGAAAAACTGTTTTTT
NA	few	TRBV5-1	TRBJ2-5	CASKAGGPAQETQYF	TGCGCCAGCAAAGCTGGCGGGCCCGCTCAAGAGACCCAGTACTTC
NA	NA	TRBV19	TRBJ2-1	CASKRQQGHEQFF	TGTGCCAGTAAACGGCAACAGGGCCATGAGCAGTTCTTC
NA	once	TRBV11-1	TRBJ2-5	CASSLGGLLAGETQYF	TGTGCCAGCAGCTTAGGGGGACTCTTAGCAGGGGAGACCCAGTACTTC